These 16 T cell receptor beta chains share one sample of origin, sequenced in a study of blood T cells in healthy people across ages. Next came a second PCR, run for about 7 to 12 cycles, which used a sample-barcoded 5' primer along with a J-beta primer mix. TCRdb re-called the 5' RACE reads with MiXCR, one entry per CDR3 protein. The sample has fewer than 2,000,000 distinct CDR3 sequences, 30% to 35% seen once; the top ten hold 11%. Sequenced: blood. Receptors were obtained from a woman aged 30 to 39 in good health.

A few counts support this clonotype. The chain links TRBV10-2 to TRBJ2-7, with TRBD1 matching 8 bases. The CDR3 has 15 residues. Germline values: CDR1 WSHSY, CDR2 SAAADI. V dropped 6 bases and J dropped 7; count of bases not matched to a gene: 14. The CDR3 protein is CASSPTGGKVREQYF. In DNA, the CDR3 is TGCGCCAGCAGCCCCACAGGGGGAAAGGTTCGGGAGCAGTACTTC.

In its sample, this clonotype was seen a few times. The chain employs TRBV7-9 and TRBJ2-1, with 8 bases lining up with TRBD2. The V gene end was trimmed by 5 bases and the J gene end by 5 bases; junction bases not matched to a gene: 11. The CDR3 is 16 residues long. Germline V gives CDR1 SEHNR, CDR2 FQNEAQ (reference sequence). The CDR3 DNA sequence: TGTGCCAGCAGCCCGGGGGGGACCCACGGGCACAATGAGCAGTTCTTC. Amino acid sequence: CASSPGGTHGHNEQFF.

This clonotype appeared a few times. V usage is TRBV7-8 and J usage is TRBJ1-2; 7 bases map to TRBD1. Germline V lookup: CDR1 SGHVS, CDR2 FQNEAQ. CDR3 length: 16 amino acids. Germline trimming cut 2 bases from V and 2 bases from J; bases unmatched to any gene: 8. CDR3 amino acids: CASSLIWDRQNYGYTF. As DNA, the CDR3 is TGTGCCAGCAGCTTAATCTGGGACAGACAAAACTATGGCTACACCTTC.

There are many counts of this clonotype. The J gene is TRBJ2-3, the V gene TRBV29-1; D gene ambiguous. Trimming took off 6 bases at V and 4 bases at J, with 11 bases between the two ends. Looked up from germline, CDR1 is SQVTM and CDR2 is ANQGSEA. CDR3 length equals 12 residues. CDR3 sequence (DNA): TGCAGCGTCCCCCGAGCTCCAGATACGCAGTATTTT. This codes for CSVPRAPDTQYF.

V gene TRBV6-1 combines with J gene TRBJ1-1, with 7 bases identical to TRBD1. J gave up 5 bases and V 4 bases, and 10 bases lay outside the gene matches. The germline V gene has CDR1 MNHNS and CDR2 SASEGT. The CDR3 length is 15 residues. In nucleotides, the CDR3 is TGTGCCAGCAGTGGCTCCGGGACAGTTGGTACTGAAGCTTTCTTT. It codes for CASSGSGTVGTEAFF.

This chain joins TRBV6-6 and TRBJ2-5, with 10 nucleotides matching TRBD1. Germline CDR1 is MNHNY and CDR2 is SVGAGI (reference sequence). The CDR3 runs 15 residues. Trimming took 4 bases from V and 2 from J; bases not matched to a gene: 4. CDR3 in amino acids: CASSSLDRGQETQYF. The CDR3 bases are TGTGCCAGCAGTTCGCTGGACAGGGGGCAAGAGACCCAGTACTTC.

This clonotype came up a few times. This sequence joins TRBV29-1 and TRBJ1-5; TRBD1 might be the D (6 bases). The germline V gene has CDR1 SQVTM and CDR2 ANQGSEA. Trimming shortened V by 0 bases and J by 2 bases, and 11 bases separated the two germline ends. This CDR3 has 15 residues. CDR3 region: CSVEEGGGGNQPQHF. The DNA for the CDR3 is TGCAGCGTTGAAGAAGGGGGGGGAGGCAATCAGCCCCAGCATTTT.

The chain is built from TRBV12-5 and TRBJ1-1, with 8 positions matching TRBD1. The V gene's germline CDR1 is LGHNT and CDR2 FRNRAP. The CDR3 length is 13 residues. Trimming cost V 4 bases and J 4 bases; bases outside gene matches: 2. CDR3 sequence reads: CASGSDRGTEAFF. The CDR3, as DNA: TGTGCTAGTGGTTCCGACAGGGGCACTGAAGCTTTCTTT.

This clonotype was counted a few times. The chain combines TRBV4-2 with TRBJ2-4; 12 bases line up with TRBD2. The CDR3 totals 22 residues. Germline lookup yields CDR1 LGHNA and CDR2 YNFKEQ. V shed 0 bases and J 4 bases; nucleotides not matched to a gene: 19. The CDR3 spells CASSQEVFWGGAGLAGKNIQYF. CDR3 sequence (DNA): TGTGCCAGCAGCCAAGAGGTCTTCTGGGGGGGGGCCGGACTAGCGGGAAAAAACATTCAGTACTTC.

V is TRBV25-1 and J is TRBJ2-5; TRBD2 matches at 8 bases. Germline-derived CDR1 and CDR2 are MGHDK and SYGVNS. The V and J ends lost 2 bases and 5 bases, in that order; junction bases with no gene match: 7. The CDR3 contains 15 residues. The CDR3 region is CASSESRGGRETQYF. The CDR3 nucleotides read TGTGCCAGCAGTGAAAGCCGGGGGGGCAGGGAGACCCAGTACTTC. The complete variable domain, with remaining parts taken from reference TRBV25-1 and TRBJ2-5, reads EADIYQTPRYLVIGTGKKITLECSQTMGHDKMYWYQQDPGMELHLIHYSYGVNSTEKGDLSSESTVSRIRTEHFPLTLESARPSHTSQYLCASSESRGGRETQYFGPGTRLLVL.

This clonotype appeared a few times. J is TRBJ1-4 and V is TRBV30; TRBD1 might be the D (6 bases). This CDR3 comprises 13 residues. CDR1 GTSNPN and CDR2 SVGIG come from the germline V gene (reference sequence). Trimming removed 8 bases at V and 7 bases at J, with 17 bases between. CDR3 nucleotide sequence: TGTGCCCCCCAGCAACAGGGCGGTGAAAAACTGTTTTTT. Translation: CAPQQQGGEKLFF.

This clonotype was seen more than once but under ten times. The chain uses TRBV29-1 and TRBJ1-1, with TRBD1 matching 7 bases. Germline V gives CDR1 SQVTM, CDR2 ANQGSEA. This CDR3 is 12 amino acids long. In DNA, the CDR3 is TGCAGTCTACAAACAGGGGCCCCTGAAGCTTTCTTT. This sequence encodes CSLQTGAPEAFF. The full variable domain, completed using reference TRBV29-1 and TRBJ1-1, is SAVISQKPSRDICQRGTSLTIQCQVDSQVTMMFWYRQQPGQSLTLIATANQGSEATYESGFVIDKFPISRPNLTFSTLTVSNMSPEDSSIYLCSLQTGAPEAFFGQGTRLTVV.

V usage is TRBV29-1 and J usage is TRBJ2-1; 16 bases line up with TRBD2. In germline, CDR1 is SQVTM, CDR2 ANQGSEA. Losses at the gene ends were 4 bases for V and 9 bases for J; bases not matched to a gene: 6. The CDR3 length is 15 residues. In nucleotides, the CDR3 is TGCAGCGTTGGGAGGGGGACTAGCGGGAGGGCTGAGCAGTTCTTC. Protein: CSVGRGTSGRAEQFF.

The chain carries TRBV18 and TRBJ2-7, with D possibly TRBD1 on 6 matching bases. The CDR3 extends over 13 amino acids. CDR1 KGHSH and CDR2 LQKENI come from the germline V gene. Trimming pared 6 bases from V and 6 bases from J, leaving 15 bases between. The CDR3 DNA sequence: TGTGCCAGCTCGCCGGGGACACAGAGCGAGCAGTACTTC. This gives the protein CASSPGTQSEQYF.

This clonotype was seen only a few times. V is TRBV9 and J is TRBJ2-7, with D maybe TRBD1 (6 bases). CDR3 length: 15 residues. Trimming cost V 0 bases and J 2 bases, with 12 bases left between them. Germline CDR1 is SGDLS and CDR2 is YYNGEE. CDR3 sequence: CASSVAATGPYEQYF. CDR3 nucleotide sequence: TGTGCCAGCAGCGTAGCTGCGACAGGTCCCTACGAGCAGTACTTC.

The J gene is TRBJ1-3, the V gene TRBV15; no definite D call. Germline V gene sequence: CDR1 LNHNV, CDR2 YYDKDF (reference sequence). CDR3 length: 14 residues. Trimming pared 3 bases from V and 2 bases from J, leaving 8 bases between. The CDR3 nucleotides read TGTGCCACCAGCAGCCGCTTCCCTGGAAACACCATATATTTT. Its translation: CATSSRFPGNTIYF.